These 21 T cell receptor beta chains came from one sample sequenced in a study of blood T cell repertoires in COVID-19. Some clones are missing from TCRdb's copy, which holds only in-frame ones; the method was immunoSEQ multiplex PCR. The data contain more than 90,000 clones, 85% of them singletons. The material sequenced was peripheral blood. The receptors were sampled from a woman aged 70 to 79 with active or convalescent COVID-19.

The V gene is TRBV18, the J gene TRBJ2-3; D is perhaps TRBD2 (5 bases). The V gene lost 3 bases and the J gene lost 1 base, with 17 bases spanning the gap. Per the germline V gene, CDR1 is KGHSH and CDR2 is LQKENI. This CDR3 has 17 amino acids. CDR3 amino acids: CASSPSRSPRGTDTQYF. CDR3 DNA: TGTGCCAGCTCACCGTCGCGGTCGCCGCGGGGCACAGATACGCAGTATTTT.

This chain uses TRBV24-1 with TRBJ2-1; D is perhaps TRBD2 (6 bases). Germline V gene lookup returns CDR1 KGHDR and CDR2 SFDVKD. The CDR3 sequence is 16 residues long. Between the trimmed V and J ends, which lost 5 bases and 2 bases, there was a span of 15 bases. CDR3 sequence (DNA): TGTGCCACCAGTGGCCTTGCGCGGGAAGCCTACAATGAGCAGTTCTTC. Encoded protein: CATSGLAREAYNEQFF.

A single count supports this clone. The CDR3 DNA follows: TGTGCCAGCAGAACCCGAGAGGGGGATGGCTACACCTTC. The encoded protein is CASRTREGDGYTF. The chain has TRBV6-4 and TRBJ1-2, with D perhaps matching TRBD1 (6 bases). The CDR3 runs 13 residues. The V gene lost 6 bases and the J gene lost 6 bases, with 14 bases spanning the gap. Germline V gene lookup returns CDR1 MRHNA and CDR2 SNTAGT.

The V and J genes are TRBV28 and TRBJ2-7; 7 bases are shared with TRBD1. The CDR3 extends over 13 amino acids. V lost 10 bases to trimming and J lost 1 base; unmatched junction nucleotides: 7. In germline, CDR1 is MDHEN, CDR2 SYDVKM. CDR3 sequence reads: CATLPGQSYEQYF. For the CDR3, the DNA is TGTGCCACATTGCCGGGACAGTCCTACGAGCAGTACTTC.

This clone was observed a single time. The chain has TRBV28 and TRBJ1-1, with 7 bases lining up with TRBD1. CDR1 and CDR2 (germline): MDHEN, SYDVKM. J lost 6 bases, V lost 3 bases, and 4 bases had no gene match. The CDR3 runs to 13 residues. CDR3 DNA sequence: TGTGCCAGCAGTTTTTCCACAGGGGCTGAAGCTTTCTTT. Its protein is CASSFSTGAEAFF.

The J gene is TRBJ1-1, the V gene TRBV6-5; no reliable D call. With 6 bases removed from V and 0 bases from J, the gap between germline ends came to 8 bases. Germline V lookup: CDR1 MNHEY, CDR2 SVGAGI. The CDR3 runs 13 residues. The CDR3 DNA reads as TGTGCCAGCAGGGCGGATGTGAACACTGAAGCTTTCTTT. Translation: CASRADVNTEAFF.

This clone was seen just once. The V gene is TRBV18, the J gene TRBJ2-3; no clear D. Germline CDR1 is KGHSH and CDR2 is LQKENI. There are 14 residues in the CDR3. V lost 6 bases to trimming and J lost 0 bases, with 10 bases between them. The CDR3 loop reads CASSEYASTDTQYF. The DNA for the CDR3 is TGTGCCAGCTCCGAATACGCGAGCACAGATACGCAGTATTTT.

This rearrangement joins TRBV19 to TRBJ2-5; possibly TRBD2 for D (5 bases). Trimming left V 2 bases short and J 1 base short, with 5 bases between. CDR3 length equals 13 residues. Germline CDR1 is LNHDA and CDR2 is SQIVND (reference sequence). The DNA of the CDR3 is TGTGCCAGTAGTATACGGGGCCAAGAGACCCAGTACTTC. Protein product: CASSIRGQETQYF.

The genes are TRBV5-1 and TRBJ1-3, with D uncertain. The ends were cut back, 0 bases at V and 8 bases at J, with 12 bases in the middle. The CDR3 length is 14 residues. Germline-derived CDR1 and CDR2 are SGHRS and YFSETQ. CDR3 loop: CASSLAAGWDTIYF. CDR3 in DNA: TGCGCCAGCAGCTTGGCGGCGGGCTGGGACACCATATATTTT.

V usage is TRBV30 and J usage is TRBJ1-6, with D perhaps TRBD1 (5 bases). V was pared by 5 bases and J by 7 bases, with 12 bases between. The CDR3 extends over 13 amino acids. From germline, CDR1 is GTSNPN and CDR2 SVGIG (reference sequence). The CDR3 region is CAWGSGRNSPLHF. The DNA of the CDR3 is TGTGCCTGGGGGTCAGGGAGGAATTCACCCCTCCACTTT. Looking up the rest from reference TRBV30 and TRBJ1-6 gives the full variable domain: SQTIHQWPATLVQPVGSPLSLECTVEGTSNPNLYWYRQAAGRGLQLLFYSVGIGQISSEVPQNLSASRPQDRQFILSSKKLLLSDSGFYLCAWGSGRNSPLHFGNGTRLTVT.

DNA of the CDR3: TGTGCCAGCAGCTTTCTAGCGGGACCCTACAATGAGCAGTTCTTC. Amino acid sequence: CASSFLAGPYNEQFF. The J gene is TRBJ2-1, the V gene TRBV7-2, with 9 bases fitting TRBD2. CDR1 and CDR2 from the germline V gene are SGHTA and FQGNSA. This CDR3 comprises 15 residues. V lost 3 bases to trimming and J lost 2 bases; unmatched junction nucleotides: 2. Combining the CDR3 with reference TRBV7-2 and TRBJ2-1 gives the whole variable domain GAGVSQSPSNKVTEKGKDVELRCDPISGHTALYWYRQSLGQGLEFLIYFQGNSAPDKSGLPSDRFSAERTGGSVSTLTIQRTQQEDSAVYLCASSFLAGPYNEQFFGPGTRLTVL.

This chain links TRBV19 with TRBJ2-1, with D uncertain. V gave up 0 bases and J gave up 1 base, with 7 bases separating them. Germline lookup yields CDR1 LNHDA and CDR2 SQIVND (reference sequence). The CDR3 is 15 amino acids. The CDR3 region is CASSIDLGSYNEQFF. In DNA form, the CDR3 reads TGTGCCAGTAGTATAGATCTAGGTTCCTACAATGAGCAGTTCTTC. Drawing the rest from reference TRBV19 and TRBJ2-1, the complete variable domain is DGGITQSPKYLFRKEGQNVTLSCEQNLNHDAMYWYRQDPGQGLRLIYYSQIVNDFQKGDIAEGYSVSREKKESFPLTVTSAQKNPTAFYLCASSIDLGSYNEQFFGPGTRLTVL.

V gene TRBV28 combines with J gene TRBJ1-5, with unresolved D. The CDR3 has 13 amino acids. The germline gives CDR1 MDHEN, CDR2 SYDVKM. Trimming removed 5 bases at V and 7 bases at J, with 12 bases between. The CDR3 here is CASSPPRHQPQHF. CDR3 bases: TGTGCCAGCAGTCCGCCAAGACACCAGCCCCAGCATTTT.

V gene TRBV6-2 or TRBV6-3 combines with J gene TRBJ2-4, with 8 bases lining up with TRBD2. J gave up 8 bases and V 5 bases, and 11 bases lay outside the gene matches. The CDR3 loop spans 15 amino acids. Looked up from germline, CDR1 is MNHEY and CDR2 is SVGEGT. The CDR3 sequence is CASSKGLGPWDIQYF. CDR3 sequence (DNA): TGTGCCAGCAGTAAGGGACTAGGGCCCTGGGACATTCAGTACTTC.

The DNA of the CDR3 is TGTGCCAGCAGCTTGCCCGCTGGGACTAACAATGAGCAGTTCTTC. This codes for CASSLPAGTNNEQFF. The chain uses TRBV5-6 and TRBJ2-1, with 7 bases identical to TRBD2. The V segment lost 1 base and the J segment 5 bases; nucleotides outside the gene matches: 6. This CDR3 is built from 15 residues. CDR1 is SGHDT and CDR2 is YYEEEE in the germline V gene. Filled out from reference TRBV5-6 and TRBJ2-1, the complete variable domain reads DAGVTQSPTHLIKTRGQQVTLRCSPKSGHDTVSWYQQALGQGPQFIFQYYEEEERQRGNFPDRFSGHQFPNYSSELNVNALLLGDSALYLCASSLPAGTNNEQFFGPGTRLTVL.

The V and J genes are TRBV27 and TRBJ2-3; 7 bases are a match to TRBD2. Germline trimming cut 4 bases from V and 0 bases from J; bases unmatched to any gene: 1. There are 14 residues in the CDR3. Germline CDR1 reads MNHEY; CDR2 reads SMNVEV (reference sequence). The chain's CDR3 is CASSWGGSTDTQYF. The DNA for the CDR3 is TGTGCCAGCAGTTGGGGGGGGAGCACAGATACGCAGTATTTT.

J is TRBJ1-5 and V is TRBV2; no reliable D call. The CDR3 runs 13 residues. Per germline, CDR1 SNHLY and CDR2 FYNNEI. V was pared by 3 bases and J by 6 bases, with 9 bases between. The CDR3 sequence is CASSDEGGQPQHF. CDR3 bases: TGTGCCAGCAGTGATGAGGGTGGTCAGCCCCAGCATTTT.

The rearrangement joins TRBV28 to TRBJ1-4, with a tentative D call TRBD1 (5 bases). The CDR3 consists of 16 residues. Germline loops: CDR1 MDHEN, CDR2 SYDVKM. Deletions cut 3 bases from V and 8 bases from J, with 19 bases between. The CDR3 DNA sequence: TGTGCCAGCAGTTTCCCTGAGCAGGGCCAACGAGAAAAACTGTTTTTT. It translates to CASSFPEQGQREKLFF. The whole variable domain, filled in from reference TRBV28 and TRBJ1-4, reads DVKVTQSSRYLVKRTGEKVFLECVQDMDHENMFWYRQDPGLGLRLIYFSYDVKMKEKGDIPEGYSVSREKKERFSLILESASTNQTSMYLCASSFPEQGQREKLFFGSGTQLSVL.

This chain links TRBV18 with TRBJ2-7; perhaps TRBD2 as D (6 bases). Germline CDR1 is KGHSH and CDR2 is LQKENI. The CDR3 totals 14 residues. V was shortened by 4 bases and J by 3 bases, with 13 bases between the two germline ends. For the CDR3, the DNA is TGTGCCAGCTCACTCGGGACTCCTAACTACGAGCAGTACTTC. Translation: CASSLGTPNYEQYF.

The J gene is TRBJ2-7, the V gene TRBV12-5; the match to TRBD2 covers 8 bases. The V gene's germline CDR1 is LGHNT and CDR2 FRNRAP. The CDR3 is made up of 16 amino acids. V shed 3 bases, J shed 1 base, and the junction held 8 bases outside the gene matches. The CDR3 nucleotides read TGTGCTAGTGGTTTCCTGACTAGCGTTGTGTCCTACGAGCAGTACTTC. This translates into CASGFLTSVVSYEQYF.

V usage is TRBV30 and J usage is TRBJ1-6; TRBD1 agrees at 7 bases. The CDR3 length is 14 residues. CDR1 and CDR2 from the germline V gene are GTSNPN and SVGIG (reference sequence). Trimming took 2 bases from V and 7 from J; bases not matched to a gene: 5. CDR3 residues: CAWSRTGGNSPLHF. The CDR3 coding sequence is TGTGCCTGGAGTAGGACAGGTGGCAATTCACCCCTCCACTTT.